The clone carrying this TCR beta chain occurred a few times. Its antigen is not identified. Between the trimmed V and J ends, which lost 5 bases and 5 bases, there was a span of 15 bases. Germline CDR1 is SGHNT and CDR2 is YYREEE (reference sequence). The CDR3 is made up of 14 amino acids. Individually, cDNA molecules had unique molecular identifiers attached to them. Using its own MiXCR run on the 5' RACE reads, TCRdb lists one record per CDR3 protein. The table includes around 27,000 distinct CDR3 sequences, roughly 6.6% detected once. The sample comes from a study of early T cells in non-severe SARS-CoV-2 infection. Study-level background: The input, bulk RNA from unsorted whole blood, was sequenced, and chains were unpaired.

The study's findings and limits: In VDJdb matching, anti-spike CD8 responses were favored while private and CD4 specificities went missing.

The sequencing sample was made of whole blood. The clonotype originates from an adult who was a healthcare worker with PCR-confirmed SARS-CoV-2 infection or an uninfected control (not recorded which). V usage is TRBV5-4 and J usage is TRBJ2-3, with a possible D match to TRBD1 (6 bases). CDR3 nucleotide sequence: TGTGCCAGCAGTAGGGACACCTACCAAGATACGCAGTATTTT. Its protein product is CASSRDTYQDTQYF.